What follows is one TCR beta chain and its context. Only in-frame clones appear in the TCRdb table, and some are missing; sequencing was by immunoSEQ multiplex PCR. The sample carries roughly 150,000 clones, 80% recorded once. This sample was taken from a study of blood T cell repertoires in COVID-19. Germline CDR1 reads SGHRS; CDR2 reads YFSETQ. The CDR3 totals 16 residues. Trimming cost V 0 bases and J 5 bases, with 17 bases left between them. This receptor was obtained from a woman aged 55-70 years who had recovered from COVID-19. This chain joins TRBV5-1 and TRBJ2-5; D remains ambiguous. Input material: PBMCs or T cells enriched from blood (not recorded which). CDR3 sequence reads: CASSLVEAVNLETQYF. In nucleotides, the CDR3 is TGCGCCAGCAGCTTGGTAGAGGCAGTAAATCTGGAGACCCAGTACTTC.